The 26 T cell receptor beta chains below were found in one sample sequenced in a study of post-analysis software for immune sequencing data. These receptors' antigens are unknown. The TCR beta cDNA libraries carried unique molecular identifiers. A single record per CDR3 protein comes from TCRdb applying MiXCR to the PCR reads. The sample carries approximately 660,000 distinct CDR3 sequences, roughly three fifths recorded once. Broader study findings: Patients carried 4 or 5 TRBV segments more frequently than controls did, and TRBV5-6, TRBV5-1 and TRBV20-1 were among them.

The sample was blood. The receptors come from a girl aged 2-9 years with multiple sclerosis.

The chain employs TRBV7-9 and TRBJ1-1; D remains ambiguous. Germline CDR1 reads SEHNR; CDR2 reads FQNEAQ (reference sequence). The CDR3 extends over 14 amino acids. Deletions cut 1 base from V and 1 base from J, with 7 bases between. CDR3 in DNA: TGTGCCAGCAGCTTAGAAGGGTGGAACACTGAAGCTTTCTTT. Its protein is CASSLEGWNTEAFF.

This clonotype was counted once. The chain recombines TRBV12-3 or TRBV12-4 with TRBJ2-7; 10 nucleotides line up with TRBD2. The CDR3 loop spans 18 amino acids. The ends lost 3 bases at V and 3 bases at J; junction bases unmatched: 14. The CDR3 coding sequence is TGTGCCAGCAGTTTTGGTCGCAGGGCTAGCGGGAGAGTCTACGAGCAGTACTTC. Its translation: CASSFGRRASGRVYEQYF.

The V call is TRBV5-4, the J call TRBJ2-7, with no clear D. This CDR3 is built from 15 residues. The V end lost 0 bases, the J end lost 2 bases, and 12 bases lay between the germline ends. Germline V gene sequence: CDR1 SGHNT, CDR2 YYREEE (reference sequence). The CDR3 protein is CASSLDKGNPYEQYF. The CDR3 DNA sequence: TGTGCCAGCAGCTTGGATAAGGGTAATCCCTACGAGCAGTACTTC. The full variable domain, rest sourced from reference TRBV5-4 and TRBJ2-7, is ETGVTQSPTHLIKTRGQQVTLRCSSQSGHNTVSWYQQALGQGPQFIFQYYREEENGRGNFPPRFSGLQFPNYSSELNVNALELDDSALYLCASSLDKGNPYEQYFGPGTRLTVT.

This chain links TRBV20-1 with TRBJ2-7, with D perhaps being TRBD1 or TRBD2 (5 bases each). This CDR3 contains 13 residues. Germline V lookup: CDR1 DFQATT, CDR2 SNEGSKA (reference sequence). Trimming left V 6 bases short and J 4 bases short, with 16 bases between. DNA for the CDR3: TGCAGTGCCAACTACCGGGACCGTTACGAGCAGTACTTC. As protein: CSANYRDRYEQYF.

The CDR3 region is CASSYYALRTGKSEQFF. In nucleotides, the CDR3 is TGTGCCAGCAGTTACTATGCTCTTCGGACAGGGAAGAGTGAGCAGTTCTTC. This sequence joins TRBV6-5 and TRBJ2-1; 8 positions agree with TRBD1. Germline trimming cut 1 base from V and 9 bases from J; bases unmatched to any gene: 14. Germline-derived CDR1 and CDR2 are MNHEY and SVGAGI. The CDR3 contains 17 residues.

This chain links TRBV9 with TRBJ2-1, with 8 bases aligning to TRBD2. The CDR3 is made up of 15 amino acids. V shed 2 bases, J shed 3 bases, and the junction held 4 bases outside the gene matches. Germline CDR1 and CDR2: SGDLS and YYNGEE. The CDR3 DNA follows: TGTGCCAGCAGCGTCCGTAGCGGGATCTACAATGAGCAGTTCTTC. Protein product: CASSVRSGIYNEQFF.

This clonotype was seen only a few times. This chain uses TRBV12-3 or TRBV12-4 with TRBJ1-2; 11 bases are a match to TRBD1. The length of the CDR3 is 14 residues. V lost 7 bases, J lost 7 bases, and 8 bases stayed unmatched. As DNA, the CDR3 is TGTGCCAGCACCTTCGGGGACAGGGGGGCTGGCTACACCTTC. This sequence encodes CASTFGDRGAGYTF.

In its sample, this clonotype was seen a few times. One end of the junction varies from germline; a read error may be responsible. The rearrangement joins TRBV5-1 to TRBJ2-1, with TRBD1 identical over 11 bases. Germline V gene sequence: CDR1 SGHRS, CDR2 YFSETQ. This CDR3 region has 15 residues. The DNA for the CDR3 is TGCGCCAGCAGATTGGACAGGGGGCGTGTGAATGAGCAGTTCTTC. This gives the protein CASRLDRGRVNEQFF. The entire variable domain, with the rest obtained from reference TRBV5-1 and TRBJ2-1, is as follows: KAGVTQTPRYLIKTRGQQVTLSCSPISGHRSVSWYQQTPGQGLQFLFEYFSETQRNKGNFPGRFSGRQFSNSRSEMNVSTLELGDSALYLCASRLDRGRVNEQFFGPGTRLTVL.

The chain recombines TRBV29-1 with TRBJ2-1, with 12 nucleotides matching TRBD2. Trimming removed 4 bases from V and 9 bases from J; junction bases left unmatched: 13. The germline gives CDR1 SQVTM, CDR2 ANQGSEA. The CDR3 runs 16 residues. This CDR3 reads CSVAMYPSLAGGEQFF. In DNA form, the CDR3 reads TGCAGCGTTGCAATGTACCCCTCACTAGCGGGGGGTGAGCAGTTCTTC.

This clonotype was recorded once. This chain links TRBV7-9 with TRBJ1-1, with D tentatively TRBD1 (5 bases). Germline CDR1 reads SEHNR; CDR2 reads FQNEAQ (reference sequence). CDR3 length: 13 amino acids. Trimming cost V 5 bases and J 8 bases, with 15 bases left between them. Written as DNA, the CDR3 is TGTGCCAGCAGCAAAAGTCGACAGCGAGAAGCTTTCTTT. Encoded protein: CASSKSRQREAFF.

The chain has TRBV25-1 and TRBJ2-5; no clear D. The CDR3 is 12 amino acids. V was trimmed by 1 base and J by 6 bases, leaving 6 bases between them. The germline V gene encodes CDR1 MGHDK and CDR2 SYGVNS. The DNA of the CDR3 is TGTGCCAGCAGTGAATTTCGGCAGACCCAGTACTTC. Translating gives CASSEFRQTQYF.

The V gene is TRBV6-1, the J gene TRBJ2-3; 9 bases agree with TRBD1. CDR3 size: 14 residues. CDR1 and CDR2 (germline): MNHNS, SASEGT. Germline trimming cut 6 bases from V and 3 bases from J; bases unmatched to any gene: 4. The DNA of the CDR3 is TGTGCCAGCAGAGCGGACAGGGGAACAGATACGCAGTATTTT. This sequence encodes CASRADRGTDTQYF.

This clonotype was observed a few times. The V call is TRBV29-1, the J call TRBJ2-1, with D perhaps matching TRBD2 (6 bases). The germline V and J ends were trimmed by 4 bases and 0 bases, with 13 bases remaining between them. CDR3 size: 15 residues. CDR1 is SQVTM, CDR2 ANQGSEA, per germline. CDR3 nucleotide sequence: TGCAGCGTTGGGGGCGGGGAACGCTCCTACAATGAGCAGTTCTTC. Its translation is CSVGGGERSYNEQFF.

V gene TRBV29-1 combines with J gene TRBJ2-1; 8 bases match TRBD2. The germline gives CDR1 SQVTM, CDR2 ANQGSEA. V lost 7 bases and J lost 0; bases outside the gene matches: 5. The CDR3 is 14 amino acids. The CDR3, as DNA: TGCAGCGGACGTGCGGGGGGCTCCTACAATGAGCAGTTCTTC. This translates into CSGRAGGSYNEQFF.

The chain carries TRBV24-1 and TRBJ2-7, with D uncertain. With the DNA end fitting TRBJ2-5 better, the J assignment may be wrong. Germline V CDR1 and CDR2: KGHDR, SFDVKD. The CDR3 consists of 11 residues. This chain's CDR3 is CATSEAATQYF. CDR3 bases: TGTGCCACCAGTGAGGCGGCGACCCAGTACTTC.

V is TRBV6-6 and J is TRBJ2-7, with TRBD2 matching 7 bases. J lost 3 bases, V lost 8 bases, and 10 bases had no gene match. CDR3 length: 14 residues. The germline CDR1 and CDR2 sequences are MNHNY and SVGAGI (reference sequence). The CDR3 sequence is CASWFGREGYEQYF. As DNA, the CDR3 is TGTGCCAGCTGGTTTGGGAGGGAGGGCTACGAGCAGTACTTC.

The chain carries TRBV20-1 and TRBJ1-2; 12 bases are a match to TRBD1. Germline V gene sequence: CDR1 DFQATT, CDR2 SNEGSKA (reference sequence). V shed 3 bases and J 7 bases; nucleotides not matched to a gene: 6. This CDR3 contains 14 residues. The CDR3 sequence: CSARGTGGKRGYTF. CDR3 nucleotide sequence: TGCAGTGCTAGGGGGACAGGGGGCAAGCGTGGCTACACCTTC.

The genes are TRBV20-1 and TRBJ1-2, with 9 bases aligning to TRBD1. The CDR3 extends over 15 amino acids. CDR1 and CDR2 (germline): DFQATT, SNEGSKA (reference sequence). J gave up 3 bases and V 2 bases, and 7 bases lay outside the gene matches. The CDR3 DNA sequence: TGCAGTGCTAGAACATCCCGGGACAGGGACTATGGCTACACCTTC. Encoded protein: CSARTSRDRDYGYTF.

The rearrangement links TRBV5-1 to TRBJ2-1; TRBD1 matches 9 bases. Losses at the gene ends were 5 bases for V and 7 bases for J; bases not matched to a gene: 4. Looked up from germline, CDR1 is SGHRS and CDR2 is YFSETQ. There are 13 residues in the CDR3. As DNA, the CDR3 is TGCGCCAGCAGGGGGACAGGGTCGAATGAGCAGTTCTTC. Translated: CASRGTGSNEQFF.

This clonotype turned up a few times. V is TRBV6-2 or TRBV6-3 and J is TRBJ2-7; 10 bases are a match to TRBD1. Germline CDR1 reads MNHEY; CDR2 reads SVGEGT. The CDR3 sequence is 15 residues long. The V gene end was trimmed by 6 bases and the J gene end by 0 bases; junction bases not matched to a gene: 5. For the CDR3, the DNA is TGTGCCAGCAGGAAGGGACAGGGGAGCTCCTACGAGCAGTACTTC. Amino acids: CASRKGQGSSYEQYF.

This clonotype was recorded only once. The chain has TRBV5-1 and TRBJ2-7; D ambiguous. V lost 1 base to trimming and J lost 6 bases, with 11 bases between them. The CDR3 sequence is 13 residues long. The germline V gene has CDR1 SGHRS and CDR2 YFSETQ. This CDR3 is CASSLTTAGEQYF. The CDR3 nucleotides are TGCGCCAGCAGCTTGACCACAGCTGGCGAGCAGTACTTC.

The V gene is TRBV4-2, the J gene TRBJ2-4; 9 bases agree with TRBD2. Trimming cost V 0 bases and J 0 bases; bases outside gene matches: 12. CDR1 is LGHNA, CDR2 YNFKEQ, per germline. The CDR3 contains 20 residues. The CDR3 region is CASSQDGAGGPRLAKNIQYF. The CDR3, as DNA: TGTGCCAGCAGCCAAGATGGTGCGGGGGGGCCGCGGCTAGCCAAAAACATTCAGTACTTC.

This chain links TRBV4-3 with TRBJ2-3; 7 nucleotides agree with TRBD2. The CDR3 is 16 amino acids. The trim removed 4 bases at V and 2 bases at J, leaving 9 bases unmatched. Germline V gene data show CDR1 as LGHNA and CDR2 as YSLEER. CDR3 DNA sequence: TGCGCCAGCAGCCCTCAGGCCAGCGGGAACACAGATACGCAGTATTTT. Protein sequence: CASSPQASGNTDTQYF.

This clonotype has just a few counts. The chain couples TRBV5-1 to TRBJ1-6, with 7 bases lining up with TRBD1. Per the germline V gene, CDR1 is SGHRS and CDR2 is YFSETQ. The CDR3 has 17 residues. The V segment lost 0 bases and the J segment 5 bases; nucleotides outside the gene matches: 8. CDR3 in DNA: TGCGCCAGCAGCTTGGCACTCAGGGGGTTCAATAATTCACCCCTCCACTTT. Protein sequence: CASSLALRGFNNSPLHF. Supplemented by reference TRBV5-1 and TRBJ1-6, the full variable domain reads KAGVTQTPRYLIKTRGQQVTLSCSPISGHRSVSWYQQTPGQGLQFLFEYFSETQRNKGNFPGRFSGRQFSNSRSEMNVSTLELGDSALYLCASSLALRGFNNSPLHFGNGTRLTVT.

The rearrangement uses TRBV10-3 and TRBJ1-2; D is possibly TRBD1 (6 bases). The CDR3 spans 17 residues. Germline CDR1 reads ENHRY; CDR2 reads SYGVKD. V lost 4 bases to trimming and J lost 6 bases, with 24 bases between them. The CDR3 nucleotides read TGTGCCATCAGTGTCGAGCCAGGGGCCTTGAGGGATCATGGCTACACCTTC. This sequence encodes CAISVEPGALRDHGYTF.

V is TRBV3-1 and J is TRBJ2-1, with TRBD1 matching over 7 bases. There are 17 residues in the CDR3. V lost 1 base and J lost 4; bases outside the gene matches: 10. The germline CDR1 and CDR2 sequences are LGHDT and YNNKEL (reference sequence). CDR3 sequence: CASSQALIGTEYNEQFF. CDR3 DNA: TGTGCCAGCAGCCAAGCGTTAATCGGGACAGAGTACAATGAGCAGTTCTTC.